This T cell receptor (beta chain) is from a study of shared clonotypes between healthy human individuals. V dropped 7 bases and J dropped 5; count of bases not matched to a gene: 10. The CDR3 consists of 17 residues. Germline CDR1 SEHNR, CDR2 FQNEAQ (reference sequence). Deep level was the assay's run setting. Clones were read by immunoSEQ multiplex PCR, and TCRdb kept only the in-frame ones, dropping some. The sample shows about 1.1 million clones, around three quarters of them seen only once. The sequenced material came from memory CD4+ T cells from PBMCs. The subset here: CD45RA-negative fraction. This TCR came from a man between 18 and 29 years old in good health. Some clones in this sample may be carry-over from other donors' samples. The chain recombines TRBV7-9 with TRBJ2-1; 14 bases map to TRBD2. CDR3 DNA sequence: TGTGCCAGCAACATGGGGAGGGGACTAGCGGGAGACAATGAGCAGTTCTTC. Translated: CASNMGRGLAGDNEQFF.